A single sample gave rise to the 25 T cell receptor beta chains below, sequenced in a study of blood T cell repertoires in COVID-19. Generated by immunoSEQ multiplex PCR, the TCRdb table keeps only in-frame clones and is missing some. The data show about 78,000 clones, with 87% seen just once and approximately 4.9% held by the top ten. What was sequenced was peripheral blood. The receptors come from a woman over 75 with active or convalescent COVID-19.

The genes are TRBV28 and TRBJ2-7, with TRBD1 as a possible D gene (6 bases). The CDR3 has 15 residues. Per germline, CDR1 MDHEN and CDR2 SYDVKM. V lost 7 bases and J 3 bases, leaving 19 bases between the germline ends. CDR3 DNA sequence: TGTGCCAGCAATCAAGGGGGAAGCAAGTTCTACGAGCAGTACTTC. Protein sequence: CASNQGGSKFYEQYF.

The rearrangement links TRBV18 to TRBJ2-1; maybe TRBD2 (6 bases). The CDR3 length is 12 residues. Germline values: CDR1 KGHSH, CDR2 LQKENI. V was trimmed by 5 bases and J by 9 bases, leaving 11 bases between them. The CDR3 region has the DNA TGTGCCAGCTCAGCGGTCGGGGGTGAGCAGTTCTTC. Translation: CASSAVGGEQFF.

The chain joins TRBV9 to TRBJ2-5, with unresolved D. V was shortened by 4 bases and J by 5 bases, with 6 bases between the two germline ends. The CDR3 loop spans 11 amino acids. CDR1 is SGDLS, CDR2 YYNGEE, per germline. This CDR3 is CASSLTETQYF. The CDR3 nucleotides are TGTGCCAGCAGCCTAACCGAGACCCAGTACTTC. Complete variable domain (other parts from reference TRBV9 and TRBJ2-5): DSGVTQTPKHLITATGQRVTLRCSPRSGDLSVYWYQQSLDQGLQFLIQYYNGEERAKGNILERFSAQQFPDLHSELNLSSLELGDSALYFCASSLTETQYFGPGTRLLVL.

The chain has TRBV7-2 and TRBJ1-1; D is uncertain. V was clipped by 1 base and J by 0 bases, with 9 bases between them. CDR1 SGHTA and CDR2 FQGNSA come from the germline V gene. This CDR3 is 15 amino acids long. This chain's CDR3 is CASSLGGLLNTEAFF. In DNA form, the CDR3 reads TGTGCCAGCAGCTTAGGTGGGCTACTGAACACTGAAGCTTTCTTT.

The J gene is TRBJ1-1, the V gene TRBV7-9; 8 bases match TRBD1. The ends lost 1 base at V and 1 base at J; junction bases unmatched: 2. The CDR3 has 15 amino acids. The germline V gene encodes CDR1 SEHNR and CDR2 FQNEAQ (reference sequence). Written as DNA, the CDR3 is TGTGCCAGCAGCTTAGGGGGACAGGCGAACACTGAAGCTTTCTTT. Translation gives CASSLGGQANTEAFF.

The chain joins TRBV7-7 to TRBJ2-1; a weak D match, TRBD1 (6 bases). The ends were cut back, 6 bases at V and 6 bases at J, with 12 bases in the middle. In germline, CDR1 is SSHAT, CDR2 FNYEAQ (reference sequence). The CDR3 covers 13 residues. As DNA, the CDR3 is TGTGCCAGCAGGGCCAGGGGCAGCAATGAGCAGTTCTTC. Translation gives CASRARGSNEQFF.

The rearrangement joins TRBV9 to TRBJ2-2, with 10 positions matching TRBD2. Losses at the gene ends were 0 bases for V and 0 bases for J; bases not matched to a gene: 5. From germline, CDR1 is SGDLS and CDR2 YYNGEE. The CDR3 has 18 amino acids. CDR3 coding DNA: TGTGCCAGCAGCGTAGTGTCTAGCGGGGGCGCGAACACCGGGGAGCTGTTTTTT. Translation: CASSVVSSGGANTGELFF.

This CDR3 reads CASSIVGTGVAEAFF. CDR3 nucleotides: TGTGCCAGTAGTATAGTAGGGACAGGGGTCGCTGAAGCTTTCTTT. The chain joins TRBV19 to TRBJ1-1; 10 bases map to TRBD1. The CDR3 is made up of 15 amino acids. V gave up 1 base and J gave up 6 bases; unmatched junction bases: 5. Germline CDR1 and CDR2: LNHDA and SQIVND (reference sequence).

The chain recombines TRBV28 with TRBJ1-5, with D uncertain. V lost 6 bases to trimming and J lost 4 bases, with 7 bases between them. This CDR3 is 12 amino acids long. Germline V CDR1 and CDR2: MDHEN, SYDVKM. The CDR3: CASSLPNQPQHF. In DNA form, the CDR3 reads TGTGCCAGCAGCCTACCTAATCAGCCCCAGCATTTT.

The chain couples TRBV24-1 to TRBJ2-7, with D perhaps matching TRBD1 (5 bases). Germline V gene data show CDR1 as KGHDR and CDR2 as SFDVKD. V lost 9 bases, J lost 4 bases, and 18 bases lay in between. This CDR3 spans 14 amino acids. The CDR3 coding sequence is TGTGCCACCCGCCACGCGACAGAACAATACGAGCAGTACTTC. Amino acids: CATRHATEQYEQYF.

This clone was seen ten or more times. V is TRBV9 and J is TRBJ2-2; D is unresolved. The CDR3 length is 13 residues. Germline loops: CDR1 SGDLS, CDR2 YYNGEE. Trimming stripped 3 bases from V and 7 bases from J, with 10 bases between. The DNA of the CDR3 is TGTGCCAGCAGCGCCAGTTTTTTCGGGGAGCTGTTTTTT. Translation gives CASSASFFGELFF.

V usage is TRBV10-3 and J usage is TRBJ1-1; D unresolved. V lost 3 bases and J 5 bases, leaving 4 bases between the germline ends. Germline lookup yields CDR1 ENHRY and CDR2 SYGVKD. The CDR3 is 11 residues long. The CDR3 nucleotides are TGTGCCATCAGTGATCGTACTGAAGCTTTCTTT. Translating gives CAISDRTEAFF.

The chain combines TRBV9 with TRBJ1-6; TRBD1 agrees at 7 bases. V was pared by 4 bases and J by 6 bases, with 7 bases of the junction left unmatched. This CDR3 is 15 amino acids long. From germline, CDR1 is SGDLS and CDR2 YYNGEE. CDR3 residues: CASSLQDRRNSPLHF. CDR3 DNA sequence: TGTGCCAGCAGCCTCCAGGACAGGCGTAATTCACCCCTCCACTTT.

This clone was counted only a few times. The chain combines TRBV27 with TRBJ2-7, with TRBD2 matching 8 bases. Germline V lookup: CDR1 MNHEY, CDR2 SMNVEV (reference sequence). The CDR3 contains 14 residues. With V trimmed by 5 bases and J by 4 bases, 7 bases remained unmatched. The DNA for the CDR3 is TGTGCCAGCAGTCGACGGGAGGGCCAATACGAGCAGTACTTC. It specifies CASSRREGQYEQYF.

V is TRBV7-7 and J is TRBJ2-1; 9 positions match TRBD2. The CDR3 extends over 16 amino acids. Germline V gene sequence: CDR1 SSHAT, CDR2 FNYEAQ (reference sequence). With V trimmed by 1 base and J by 5 bases, 6 bases remained unmatched. CDR3 DNA sequence: TGTGCCAGCAGCTTAGGGCCAGCGGGGGGACACAATGAGCAGTTCTTC. This encodes CASSLGPAGGHNEQFF.

The chain is built from TRBV6-5 and TRBJ1-2; weak D call: TRBD1 (5 bases). Trimming shortened V by 7 bases and J by 4 bases, and 13 bases separated the two germline ends. This CDR3 comprises 13 residues. Germline V gives CDR1 MNHEY, CDR2 SVGAGI. CDR3 DNA: TGTGCCAGCACCCCAGGGTTCGGCTATGGCTACACCTTC. The encoded protein is CASTPGFGYGYTF.

In this sample, this clone turned up once. The V gene is TRBV24-1, the J gene TRBJ2-5, with 8 bases fitting TRBD1. In germline, CDR1 is KGHDR, CDR2 SFDVKD. This CDR3 has 12 residues. The junction had 2 bases not matched to a gene; V was cut back by 3 bases and J by 9 bases. Written as DNA, the CDR3 is TGTGCCACCAGTGATATGGACAGGGCCCAGTACTTC. Amino acid sequence: CATSDMDRAQYF.

V gene TRBV6-7 combines with J gene TRBJ2-5, with 13 positions matching TRBD2. TRBV6-7 qualifies as an ORF whose function is uncertain. The CDR3 is 19 amino acids. The V gene end was trimmed by 5 bases and the J gene end by 2 bases; junction bases not matched to a gene: 14. CDR3 loop: CASSQSPGLAGKLQETQYF. The CDR3 nucleotides read TGTGCCAGCAGTCAGAGTCCGGGACTAGCGGGGAAACTTCAAGAGACCCAGTACTTC.

This rearrangement joins TRBV5-5 to TRBJ2-1; D ambiguous. V shed 0 bases and J shed 0 bases, with 7 bases lying between them. The CDR3 consists of 15 residues. Germline CDR1 and CDR2: SGHKS and YYEKEE (reference sequence). The CDR3 here is CASSLGLASYNEQFF. In DNA, the CDR3 is TGTGCCAGCAGCTTGGGACTCGCCTCCTACAATGAGCAGTTCTTC.

The CDR3 nucleotides are TGTGCCAGCAGCCTACAGGGCTCCTACGAGCAGTACTTC. This translates into CASSLQGSYEQYF. The rearrangement uses TRBV6-2 or TRBV6-3 and TRBJ2-7, with D perhaps TRBD1 (6 bases). The CDR3 loop spans 13 amino acids. Germline CDR1 MNHEY, CDR2 SVGEGT. Trimming shortened V by 6 bases and J by 0 bases, and 9 bases separated the two germline ends.

The gene calls are TRBV7-8 and TRBJ1-5, with TRBD1 matching 7 bases. This CDR3 contains 17 residues. The J segment lost 0 bases and the V segment lost 4 bases, leaving 9 bases of the junction unmatched. The germline CDR1 and CDR2 sequences are SGHVS and FQNEAQ. CDR3 sequence reads: CASSSSAQGISNQPQHF. CDR3 nucleotides: TGTGCCAGCAGCTCAAGCGCACAGGGGATTAGCAATCAGCCCCAGCATTTT.

This chain joins TRBV5-1 and TRBJ2-7, with TRBD1 matching over 7 bases. The CDR3 is 14 residues long. Trimming cost V 4 bases and J 0 bases; bases outside gene matches: 4. The germline V gene encodes CDR1 SGHRS and CDR2 YFSETQ. The CDR3 protein is CASSDRASSYEQYF. CDR3 DNA: TGCGCCAGCAGCGACAGGGCTAGCTCCTACGAGCAGTACTTC.

This chain uses TRBV5-4 with TRBJ2-4, with a tentative D call TRBD1 (6 bases). Germline loops: CDR1 SGHNT, CDR2 YYREEE (reference sequence). Trimming cost V 0 bases and J 0 bases, with 10 bases left between them. CDR3 length: 16 residues. This CDR3 is CASSLGTDKAKNIQYF. In nucleotides, the CDR3 is TGTGCCAGCAGCTTGGGGACAGATAAAGCCAAAAACATTCAGTACTTC.

The genes are TRBV6-5 and TRBJ1-5; D may be TRBD1 (5 bases). Germline values: CDR1 MNHEY, CDR2 SVGAGI. The CDR3 contains 14 residues. The V and J ends lost 4 bases and 3 bases respectively, with 10 bases between them. CDR3 coding DNA: TGTGCCAGCAGTTCGGGAGGGGTCAATCAGCCCCAGCATTTT. It is translated as CASSSGGVNQPQHF.

J is TRBJ1-3 and V is TRBV6-1; D possibly corresponds to TRBD1 (6 bases). Per the germline V gene, CDR1 is MNHNS and CDR2 is SASEGT. This CDR3 region has 17 residues. Trimming cost V 1 base and J 4 bases, with 17 bases left between them. The CDR3 sequence is CASSEGRGRVGGNTIYF. CDR3 bases: TGTGCCAGCAGTGAAGGCAGGGGCAGGGTGGGCGGAAACACCATATATTTT.